This TCR beta chain was sequenced in a study of tumor-infiltrating lymphocytes in primary liver carcinoma. Study-wide background: Each sample had roughly 3.5 to 7.5 million productive TCRbeta reads regardless of tissue type. General study results and limits: Tumor top-250-clone fractions significantly exceeded those of blood (p = 0.039). Lower overlap was observed for tumor-adjacent and tumor-blood pairs relative to tumor region pairs.

Production of TCR beta cDNA used about 500 ng total RNA together with a constant-region primer. Three rounds of nested multiplex PCR with slightly modified ARM-PCR produced TCR beta libraries. In the first two PCR rounds, TRBV1-TRBV30 forward primers were paired with a C-beta reverse primer, and each round lasted roughly 9 cycles. TCRdb re-derived calls from the multiplex PCR reads in MiXCR, one entry per CDR3 protein. The sample records about 180,000 distinct CDR3 sequences, about 60% being singletons. As regards this clonotype: The antigen remains undetermined.

Unsorted whole blood supplied the RNA, and germline DNA was extracted too. Patients carried chronic HBV infection without prior treatment. The J segment lost 2 bases and the V segment lost 10 bases, leaving 7 bases of the junction unmatched. Germline CDR1 is MNHEY and CDR2 is SVGAGI. The CDR3 sequence is 14 residues long. Sequencing input: peripheral blood. The chain has TRBV6-5 and TRBJ2-2, with TRBD2 matching 7 bases. The sequence was obtained from a man aged 40-49 years with primary liver carcinoma and hepatitis B virus infection. The CDR3 DNA reads TGTGCCACCTGGACTAGAGGAAACACCGGGGAGCTGTTTTTT. This gives the protein CATWTRGNTGELFF.